The 7 T cell receptor beta chains in this list originate from one sample, sequenced in a study of PD-1 blockade in classical Hodgkin lymphoma. Noted time point: cycle 4 day 1 (C4D1), after less than 7 weeks of nivolumab. Relapse was seen in all patients after autologous stem cell transplantation, and brentuximab vedotin exposure was variable. Profiled with immunoSEQ multiplex PCR; TCRdb holds only in-frame clones, not every one. Of 110,000 or so clones detected, approximately 90% appear once; the ten largest clones hold about 20%. This material consisted of peripheral blood mononuclear cells (PBMCs), taken before the fourth cycle of nivolumab. The receptors originated from a human donor with classical Hodgkin lymphoma.

The chain employs TRBV23-1 and TRBJ2-7; 8 bases fit TRBD1. TRBV23-1 is given ORF status, its function remaining uncertain. The V and J ends lost 8 bases and 2 bases, in that order; junction bases with no gene match: 11. This CDR3 has 15 residues. DNA for the CDR3: TGCGCCAGCGGATCAGGGGGCCTTTTTACCTACGAGCAGTACTTC. Amino acids: CASGSGGLFTYEQYF.

The rearrangement joins TRBV29-1 to TRBJ2-7; 12 nucleotides align to TRBD2. The CDR3 runs to 17 residues. With V trimmed by 4 bases and J by 1 base, 11 bases remained unmatched. CDR1 SQVTM and CDR2 ANQGSEA come from the germline V gene. The CDR3 nucleotides are TGCAGCGTTGGTGATCCGGGACTAGCGGGCACATCCTACGAGCAGTACTTC. This codes for CSVGDPGLAGTSYEQYF.

In nucleotides, the CDR3 is TGTGCCAGCAGGTCCGGGCCCGGAGCTTTCTTT. Its protein product is CASRSGPGAFF. The chain links TRBV6-5 to TRBJ1-1; D gene uncertain. Per the germline V gene, CDR1 is MNHEY and CDR2 is SVGAGI. V dropped 6 bases and J dropped 10 bases, with 12 bases sitting between them. The CDR3 loop spans 11 amino acids.

The V call is TRBV14, the J call TRBJ2-7; D may be TRBD2 (5 bases). CDR1 and CDR2 from the germline V gene are SGHDN and FVKESK. Trimming left V 5 bases short and J 6 bases short, with 14 bases between. This CDR3 has 13 amino acids. This chain's CDR3 is CASSKTRSGEQYF. CDR3 in DNA: TGTGCCAGCAGCAAAACTAGGTCTGGCGAGCAGTACTTC.

The rearrangement uses TRBV2 and TRBJ1-4, with TRBD1 as a possible D gene (6 bases). Germline V gene data show CDR1 as SNHLY and CDR2 as FYNNEI. This CDR3 spans 16 amino acids. Trimming removed 6 bases from V and 0 bases from J, with 14 bases in between. The CDR3 loop reads CASRAQGAATNEKLFF. The CDR3 nucleotides read TGTGCCAGCAGGGCACAGGGAGCCGCAACTAATGAAAAACTGTTTTTT.

The chain couples TRBV9 to TRBJ2-3; D is possibly TRBD1 (7 bases). The V end lost 0 bases, the J end lost 0 bases, and 14 bases lay between the germline ends. This CDR3 is 17 amino acids long. CDR1 and CDR2 from the germline V gene are SGDLS and YYNGEE. CDR3: CASSVAGGISSTDTQYF. The CDR3 coding sequence is TGTGCCAGCAGCGTAGCAGGGGGGATCTCTAGCACAGATACGCAGTATTTT. The full variable domain, rest sourced from reference TRBV9 and TRBJ2-3, is DSGVTQTPKHLITATGQRVTLRCSPRSGDLSVYWYQQSLDQGLQFLIQYYNGEERAKGNILERFSAQQFPDLHSELNLSSLELGDSALYFCASSVAGGISSTDTQYFGPGTRLTVL.

The CDR3 region is CASSQLSGNTIYF. CDR3 nucleotides: TGCGCCAGCAGCCAACTCTCTGGAAACACCATATATTTT. The J gene is TRBJ1-3, the V gene TRBV4-3; no clear D gene. This CDR3 comprises 13 residues. Germline V gene data show CDR1 as LGHNA and CDR2 as YSLEER. With 2 bases removed from V and 0 bases from J, the gap between germline ends came to 2 bases.